This TCR beta chain was identified in a study of shared clonotypes between healthy human individuals. Study results and limitations: Rarefaction exposed incomplete sorted-subset sequencing despite large depth. It was observed that around 5% of naive CD4 clonotypes were shared across four donors.

About this clone itself: The antigen is not known.

The CDR3 runs to 15 residues. The germline CDR1 and CDR2 sequences are SGHDT and YYEEEE. V gave up 2 bases and J gave up 3 bases; unmatched junction bases: 6. Assay used: immunoSEQ multiplex PCR; TCRdb lists only in-frame clones, some missing. The sample shows about 2.4 million clones, 93% of them seen only once. The source material was naive CD4+ T cells from PBMCs. The subset was: CD45RA+ positively selected. The genes are TRBV5-6 and TRBJ1-2; 8 positions agree with TRBD1. This sequence originates from a man aged 18-30 years in good health. Some clones in this sample may be carry-over from other donors' samples. Here the CDR3 reads CASSLGQGVYYGYTF. The CDR3, as DNA: TGTGCCAGCAGCTTAGGACAGGGAGTTTACTATGGCTACACCTTC.